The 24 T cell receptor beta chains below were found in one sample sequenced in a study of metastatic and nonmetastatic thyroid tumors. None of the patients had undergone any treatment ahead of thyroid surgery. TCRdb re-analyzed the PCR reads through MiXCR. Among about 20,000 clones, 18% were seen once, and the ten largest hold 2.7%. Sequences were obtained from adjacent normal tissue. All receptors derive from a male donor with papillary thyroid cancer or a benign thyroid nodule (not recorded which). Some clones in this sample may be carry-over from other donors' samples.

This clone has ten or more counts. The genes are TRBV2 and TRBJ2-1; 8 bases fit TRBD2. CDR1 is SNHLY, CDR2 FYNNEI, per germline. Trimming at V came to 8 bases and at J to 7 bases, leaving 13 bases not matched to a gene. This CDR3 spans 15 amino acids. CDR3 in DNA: TGTGCCAGCCTCCCTACCCGGGGGGGCCGGAATGAGCAGTTCTTC. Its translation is CASLPTRGGRNEQFF.

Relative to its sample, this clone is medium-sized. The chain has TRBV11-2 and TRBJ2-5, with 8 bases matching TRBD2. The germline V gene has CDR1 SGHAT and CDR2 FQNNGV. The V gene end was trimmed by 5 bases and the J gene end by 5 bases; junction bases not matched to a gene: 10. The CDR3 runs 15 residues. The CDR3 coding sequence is TGTGCCAGCAGCCGGCGGGGGGAAGGATGGGAGACCCAGTACTTC. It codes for CASSRRGEGWETQYF.

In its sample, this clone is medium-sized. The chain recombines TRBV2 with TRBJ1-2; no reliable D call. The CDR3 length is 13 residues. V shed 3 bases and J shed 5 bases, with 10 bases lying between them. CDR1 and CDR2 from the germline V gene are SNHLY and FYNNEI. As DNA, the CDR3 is TGTGCCAGCAGTGATGAGGCAACATATGGCTACACCTTC. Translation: CASSDEATYGYTF.

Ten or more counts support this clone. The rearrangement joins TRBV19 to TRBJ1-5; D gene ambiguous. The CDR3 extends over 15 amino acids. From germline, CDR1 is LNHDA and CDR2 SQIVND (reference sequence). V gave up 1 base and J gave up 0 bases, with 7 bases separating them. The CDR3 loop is CASSIARDSNQPQHF. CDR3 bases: TGTGCCAGTAGTATAGCCCGGGATAGCAATCAGCCCCAGCATTTT.

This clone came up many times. DNA of the CDR3: TGTGCCAGCAGCTTAGTTGAGTGGGAGACCCAGTACTTC. Protein product: CASSLVEWETQYF. The J gene is TRBJ2-5, the V gene TRBV7-9; no reliable D call. The CDR3 sequence is 13 residues long. The germline CDR1 and CDR2 sequences are SEHNR and FQNEAQ (reference sequence). V gave up 1 base and J gave up 5 bases, with 8 bases separating them.

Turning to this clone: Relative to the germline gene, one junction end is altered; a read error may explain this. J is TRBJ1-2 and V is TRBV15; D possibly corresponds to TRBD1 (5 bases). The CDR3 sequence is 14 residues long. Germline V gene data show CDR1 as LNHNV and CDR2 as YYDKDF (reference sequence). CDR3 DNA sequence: TGTTCCACCAGCAGAGATGGGGACGGCTTTGGCTACACCTTC. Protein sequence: CSTSRDGDGFGYTF.

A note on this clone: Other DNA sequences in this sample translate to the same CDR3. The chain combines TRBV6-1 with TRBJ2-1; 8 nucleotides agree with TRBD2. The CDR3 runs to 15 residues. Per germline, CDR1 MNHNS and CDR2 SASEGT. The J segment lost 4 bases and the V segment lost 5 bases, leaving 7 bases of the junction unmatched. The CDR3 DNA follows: TGTGCCAGCAGTAACAGCGGGGGCTCATACAATGAGCAGTTCTTC. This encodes CASSNSGGSYNEQFF.

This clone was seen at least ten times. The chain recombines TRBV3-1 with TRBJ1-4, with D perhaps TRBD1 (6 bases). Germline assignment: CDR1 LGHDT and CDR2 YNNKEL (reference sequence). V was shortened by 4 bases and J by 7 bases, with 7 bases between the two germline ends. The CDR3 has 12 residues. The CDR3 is CASSRTVEKLFF. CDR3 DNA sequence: TGTGCCAGCAGCCGGACAGTTGAAAAACTGTTTTTT.

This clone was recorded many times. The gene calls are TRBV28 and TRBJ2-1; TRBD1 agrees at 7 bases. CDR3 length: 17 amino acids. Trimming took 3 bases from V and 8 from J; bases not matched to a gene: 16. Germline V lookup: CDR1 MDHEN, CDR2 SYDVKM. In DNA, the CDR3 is TGTGCCAGCAGTTTTCCCCCCCTGGCAGGGGGAAGCGATGAGCAGTTCTTC. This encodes CASSFPPLAGGSDEQFF.

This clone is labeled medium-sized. The CDR3 DNA follows: TGTGCCAGCACTAGGGGGACCTACAATGAGCAGTTCTTC. Translation gives CASTRGTYNEQFF. This chain joins TRBV6-1 and TRBJ2-1; possibly TRBD1 for D (6 bases). Looked up from germline, CDR1 is MNHNS and CDR2 is SASEGT. V dropped 7 bases and J dropped 2 bases, with 9 bases sitting between them. The CDR3 has 13 amino acids.

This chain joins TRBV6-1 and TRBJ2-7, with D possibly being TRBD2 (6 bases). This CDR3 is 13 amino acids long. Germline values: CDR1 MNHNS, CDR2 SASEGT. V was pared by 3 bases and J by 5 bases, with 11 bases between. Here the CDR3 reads CASSDGSGDEQYF. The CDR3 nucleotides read TGTGCCAGCAGTGACGGGAGTGGGGACGAGCAGTACTTC.

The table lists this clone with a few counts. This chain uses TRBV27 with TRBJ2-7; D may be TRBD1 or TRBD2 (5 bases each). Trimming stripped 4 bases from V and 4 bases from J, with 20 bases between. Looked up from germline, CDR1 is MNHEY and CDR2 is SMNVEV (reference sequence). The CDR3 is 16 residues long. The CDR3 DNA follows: TGTGCCAGCAGTTCCGGGTCGGGACCGACGCCTTACGAGCAGTACTTC. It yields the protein CASSSGSGPTPYEQYF.

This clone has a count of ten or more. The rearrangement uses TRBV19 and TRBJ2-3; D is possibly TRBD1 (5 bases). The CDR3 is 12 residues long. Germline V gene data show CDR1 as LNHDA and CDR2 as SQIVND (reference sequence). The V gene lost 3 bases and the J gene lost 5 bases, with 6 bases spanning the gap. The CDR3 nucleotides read TGTGCCAGTAGTATCACAGGAGATACGCAGTATTTT. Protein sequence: CASSITGDTQYF.

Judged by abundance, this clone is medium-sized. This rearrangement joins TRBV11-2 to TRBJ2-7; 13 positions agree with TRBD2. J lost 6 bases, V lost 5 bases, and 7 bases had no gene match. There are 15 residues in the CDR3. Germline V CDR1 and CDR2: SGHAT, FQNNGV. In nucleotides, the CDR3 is TGTGCCAGCAGCCTGGGGACTAGCGGGACCGGCGAGCAGTACGTC. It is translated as CASSLGTSGTGEQYV.

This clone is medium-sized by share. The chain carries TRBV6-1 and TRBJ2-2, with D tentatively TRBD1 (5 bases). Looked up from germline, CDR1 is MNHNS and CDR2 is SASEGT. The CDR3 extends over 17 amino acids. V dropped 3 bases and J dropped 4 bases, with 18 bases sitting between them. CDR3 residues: CASSDFGHRTTTGELFF. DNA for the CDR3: TGTGCCAGCAGTGACTTTGGACACCGAACGACCACCGGGGAGCTGTTTTTT.

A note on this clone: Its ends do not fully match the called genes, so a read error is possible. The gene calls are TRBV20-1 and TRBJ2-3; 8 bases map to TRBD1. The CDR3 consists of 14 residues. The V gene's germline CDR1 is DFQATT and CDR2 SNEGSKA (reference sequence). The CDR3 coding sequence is TGCGGTGCTAGGCGACAGGGGTCGGTGGATACGCAGTATTTT. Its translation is CGARRQGSVDTQYF.

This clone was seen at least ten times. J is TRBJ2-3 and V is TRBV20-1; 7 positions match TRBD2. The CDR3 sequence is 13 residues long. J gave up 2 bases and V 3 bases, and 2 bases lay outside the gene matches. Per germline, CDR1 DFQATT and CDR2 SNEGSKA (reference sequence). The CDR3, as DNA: TGCAGTGCTAGTAGCGGGTTCACAGATACGCAGTATTTT. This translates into CSASSGFTDTQYF.

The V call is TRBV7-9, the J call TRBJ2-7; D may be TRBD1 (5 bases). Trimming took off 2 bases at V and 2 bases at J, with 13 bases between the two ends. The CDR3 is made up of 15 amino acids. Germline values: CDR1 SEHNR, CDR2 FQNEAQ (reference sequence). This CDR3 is CASSLRQGRPYEQYF. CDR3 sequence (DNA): TGTGCCAGCAGCTTACGGCAGGGTAGGCCCTACGAGCAGTACTTC.

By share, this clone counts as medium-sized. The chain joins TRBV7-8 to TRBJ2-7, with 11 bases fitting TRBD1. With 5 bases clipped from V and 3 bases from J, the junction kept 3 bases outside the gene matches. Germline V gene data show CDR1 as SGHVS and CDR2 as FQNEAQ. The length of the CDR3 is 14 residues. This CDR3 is CASSGTGGLYEQYF. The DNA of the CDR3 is TGTGCCAGCAGCGGGACAGGGGGACTCTACGAGCAGTACTTC.

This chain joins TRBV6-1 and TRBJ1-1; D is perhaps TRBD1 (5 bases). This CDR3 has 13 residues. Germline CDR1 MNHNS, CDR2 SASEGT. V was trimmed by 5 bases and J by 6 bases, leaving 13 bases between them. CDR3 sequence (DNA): TGTGCCAGCAGTCAACCCGGGACGGCTGAAGCTTTCTTT. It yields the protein CASSQPGTAEAFF.

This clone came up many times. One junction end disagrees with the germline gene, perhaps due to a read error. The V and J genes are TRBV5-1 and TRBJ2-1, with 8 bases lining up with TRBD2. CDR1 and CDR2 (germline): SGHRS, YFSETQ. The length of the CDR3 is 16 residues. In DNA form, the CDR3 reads TGCGCCAGCAGATTGGCCCCTAGCGGGTTGTACAATGAGCAGTTCTTC. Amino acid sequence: CASRLAPSGLYNEQFF.

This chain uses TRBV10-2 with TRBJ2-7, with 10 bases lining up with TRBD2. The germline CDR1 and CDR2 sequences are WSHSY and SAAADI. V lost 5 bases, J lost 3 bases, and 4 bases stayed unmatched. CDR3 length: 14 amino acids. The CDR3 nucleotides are TGCGCCAGCAGTAAGGGACTAGCGCACTACGAGCAGTACTTC. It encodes CASSKGLAHYEQYF.

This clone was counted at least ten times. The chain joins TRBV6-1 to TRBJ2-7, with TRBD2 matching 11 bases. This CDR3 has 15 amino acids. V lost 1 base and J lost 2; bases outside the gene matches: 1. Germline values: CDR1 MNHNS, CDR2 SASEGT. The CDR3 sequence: CASSEEGLAAYEQYF. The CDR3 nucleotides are TGTGCCAGCAGTGAAGAGGGACTAGCGGCCTACGAGCAGTACTTC.

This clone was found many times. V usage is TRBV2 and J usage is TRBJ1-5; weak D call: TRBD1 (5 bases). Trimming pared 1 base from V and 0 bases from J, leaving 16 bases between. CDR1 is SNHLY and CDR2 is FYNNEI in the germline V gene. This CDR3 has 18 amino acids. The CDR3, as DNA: TGTGCCAGCAGTGAAGGGGGGACTCTTAAAAATAGCAATCAGCCCCAGCATTTT. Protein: CASSEGGTLKNSNQPQHF.